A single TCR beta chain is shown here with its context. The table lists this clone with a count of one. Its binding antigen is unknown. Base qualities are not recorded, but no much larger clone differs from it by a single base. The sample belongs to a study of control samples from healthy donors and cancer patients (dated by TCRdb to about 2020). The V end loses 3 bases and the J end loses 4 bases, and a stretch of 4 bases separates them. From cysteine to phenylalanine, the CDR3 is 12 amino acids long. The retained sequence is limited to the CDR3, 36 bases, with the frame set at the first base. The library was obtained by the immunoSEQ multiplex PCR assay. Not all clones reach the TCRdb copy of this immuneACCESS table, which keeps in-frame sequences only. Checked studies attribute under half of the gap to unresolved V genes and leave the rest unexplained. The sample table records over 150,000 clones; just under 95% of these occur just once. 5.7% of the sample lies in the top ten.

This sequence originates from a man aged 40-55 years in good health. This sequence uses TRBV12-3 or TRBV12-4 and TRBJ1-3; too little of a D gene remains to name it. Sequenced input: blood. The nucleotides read TGTGCCAGCAGTTTGGGGGGAAACACCATATATTTT. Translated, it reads CASSLGGNTIYF.